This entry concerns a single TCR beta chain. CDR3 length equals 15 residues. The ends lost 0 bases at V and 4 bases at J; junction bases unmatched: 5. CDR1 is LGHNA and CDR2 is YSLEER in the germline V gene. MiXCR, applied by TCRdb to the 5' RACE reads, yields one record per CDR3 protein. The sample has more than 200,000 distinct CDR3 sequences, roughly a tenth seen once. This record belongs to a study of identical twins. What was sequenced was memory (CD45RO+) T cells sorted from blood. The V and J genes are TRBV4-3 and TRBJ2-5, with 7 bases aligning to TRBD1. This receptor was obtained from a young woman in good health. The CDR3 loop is CASSQDWAGGETQYF. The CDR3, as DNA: TGCGCCAGCAGCCAAGATTGGGCAGGGGGAGAGACCCAGTACTTC.